Below, 9 T cell receptor beta chains from the same sample are listed, as sequenced in a study of T cell changes during pregnancy in multiple sclerosis. Repertoires were generated with immunoSEQ multiplex PCR, while TCRdb's copy carries only in-frame clones and drops some. This sample has tens of thousands of clones; about 93% occur once, and the top ten carry around 2.5%. Sample: CD8+ T cells from peripheral blood mononuclear cells, taken in the third trimester of pregnancy. These receptors all stem from a female donor with multiple sclerosis, enrolled in a pregnancy study.

This clone was seen only once. The rearrangement links TRBV5-6 to TRBJ1-1; D is undetermined. The CDR3 loop spans 13 amino acids. V gave up 2 bases and J gave up 4 bases, with 9 bases separating them. Germline assignment: CDR1 SGHDT and CDR2 YYEEEE. The DNA for the CDR3 is TGTGCCAGCAGCTTAGGAGCTAGCACTGAAGCTTTCTTT. Its protein product is CASSLGASTEAFF.

This clone has a handful of counts. The CDR3 DNA follows: TGTGCCAGTAGCCGCGGCGGGAGTATTGGCGATGAGCAGTTCTTC. Its protein is CASSRGGSIGDEQFF. The genes are TRBV19 and TRBJ2-1; 7 nucleotides agree with TRBD2. Germline-derived CDR1 and CDR2 are LNHDA and SQIVND (reference sequence). V trimming: 6 bases; J trimming: 8 bases; junction bases outside the gene matches: 13. The CDR3 has 15 amino acids.

This chain connects TRBV19 to TRBJ1-4; D perhaps matches TRBD1 (5 bases). The CDR3 spans 16 residues. In germline, CDR1 is LNHDA, CDR2 SQIVND (reference sequence). Trimming removed 3 bases at V and 3 bases at J, with 14 bases between. In DNA form, the CDR3 reads TGTGCCAGTAGTATTGGCAGGGTAACGGCTAATGAAAAACTGTTTTTT. Translation: CASSIGRVTANEKLFF.

The chain carries TRBV11-2 and TRBJ2-2; 13 nucleotides line up with TRBD2. Unmatched junction bases numbered 8, after V lost 5 bases and J lost 5 bases. The germline V gene encodes CDR1 SGHAT and CDR2 FQNNGV. The CDR3 has 17 amino acids. Here the CDR3 reads CASSRRLAGGGTGELFF. The CDR3 coding sequence is TGTGCCAGCAGCCGACGACTAGCGGGAGGAGGTACCGGGGAGCTGTTTTTT.

The J gene is TRBJ1-4, the V gene TRBV5-5; D perhaps matches TRBD1 (6 bases). V lost 3 bases and J lost 0, with 12 bases in between. This CDR3 has 16 amino acids. CDR1 is SGHKS, CDR2 YYEKEE, per germline (reference sequence). The CDR3 loop is CASSSPGVTTNEKLFF. The CDR3 DNA follows: TGTGCCAGCAGCTCCCCAGGGGTAACAACTAATGAAAAACTGTTTTTT.

The genes are TRBV13 and TRBJ1-5, with D uncertain. Germline V gene data show CDR1 as PRHDT and CDR2 as FYEKMQ (reference sequence). V was pared by 1 base and J by 4 bases, with 11 bases between. This CDR3 comprises 15 residues. CDR3 loop: CASSLAGTPNQPQHF. The CDR3, as DNA: TGTGCCAGCAGCTTAGCAGGCACCCCAAATCAGCCCCAGCATTTT.

The chain couples TRBV4-2 to TRBJ2-7, with TRBD1 matching over 7 bases. V was pared by 3 bases and J by 5 bases, with 13 bases of the junction left unmatched. The CDR3 sequence is 16 residues long. Germline V gives CDR1 LGHNA, CDR2 YNFKEQ. DNA of the CDR3: TGTGCCAGCAGCCAGGTCATGAGACAGGGAGTGGACGAGCAGTACTTC. It specifies CASSQVMRQGVDEQYF.

V is TRBV4-1 and J is TRBJ2-1, with TRBD2 as a possible D gene (5 bases). Trimming removed 3 bases from V and 0 bases from J, with 9 bases in between. Germline CDR1 reads MGHRA; CDR2 reads YSYEKL. The CDR3 has 15 residues. The CDR3 protein is CASSQEESSYNEQFF. In DNA, the CDR3 is TGCGCCAGCAGCCAGGAGGAGAGCTCCTACAATGAGCAGTTCTTC.

The chain employs TRBV13 and TRBJ2-1; 8 nucleotides align to TRBD1. CDR3 length: 14 amino acids. The trim removed 10 bases at V and 10 bases at J, leaving 15 bases unmatched. Germline assignment: CDR1 PRHDT and CDR2 FYEKMQ (reference sequence). DNA of the CDR3: TGTGCCACAAGGACAGGGTATGGGTCGGGGGAGCAGTTCTTC. It is translated as CATRTGYGSGEQFF.